These T cell receptor beta chains were read from a single sample in a study of OX40 agonist ivuxolimab in advanced cancers. Sequencing was performed with immunoSEQ multiplex PCR; in TCRdb, only in-frame clones are kept and a portion is missing. This sample carries roughly 86,000 clones, 65% to 90% of them seen once, and the ten largest clones take 1.5% to 2%. Source: CD4+ or CD8+ T cells sorted from blood, taken in a trial of the OX40 agonist ivuxolimab. All receptors come from an adult with an advanced solid tumor such as melanoma, head and neck, liver or kidney cancer. Both conserved end residues are part of each CDR3. D genes are given only for firm matches. The size of a clone is reported for some rows only, either as once, few or many, or as a class for expanded clones.

TRBV28	TRBD2	TRBJ2-5	.	TGTGCCAGCACGTGGCTAGCGGGGTACCAAGAGACCCAGTACTTC	CASTWLAGYQETQYF
TRBV4-3	.	TRBJ2-7	.	TGCGCCAGCAGCCAAGACATCCGTTACGAGCAGTACTTC	CASSQDIRYEQYF
TRBV7-2	TRBD1	TRBJ1-3	once	TGTGCCAGCAGCCTCGCCGGGACAGGTGGGGGAAACACCATATATTTT	CASSLAGTGGGNTIYF
TRBV28	TRBD1	TRBJ1-2	.	TGTGCCAGCAGTTTTAACAGGGGGCTCAGAGGCTACACCTTC	CASSFNRGLRGYTF
TRBV9	.	TRBJ1-2	.	TGTGCCAGCAGGATGGGGAGGGGGGCTAACTATGGCTACACCTTC	CASRMGRGANYGYTF
TRBV5-1	.	TRBJ2-5	.	TGCGCCAGCAGGCCCCTCCAAAGGGGTTCAGCACAAGAGACCCAGTACTTC	CASRPLQRGSAQETQYF
TRBV29-1	.	TRBJ1-1	.	TGCAGCGTTCCCTCCGGGTCCTCCCCTGAAGCTTTCTTT	CSVPSGSSPEAFF
TRBV6-6	.	TRBJ2-7	.	TGTGCCAGCAGTTACTCGGTTTACGAGCAGTACTTC	CASSYSVYEQYF
TRBV4-3	.	TRBJ2-7	.	TGCGCCAGCAGCCAAGCTCTCGCGTCCTACGAGCAGTACTTC	CASSQALASYEQYF
TRBV7-6	TRBD1	TRBJ2-5	.	TGTGCCAGCAGCTCTGGACAGGGAGCATCAGAGACCCAGTACTTC	CASSSGQGASETQYF
TRBV7-2	.	TRBJ1-1	.	TGTGCCAGCAGCCCACTGACACAGGGTTTGCGTGAAGCTTTCTTT	CASSPLTQGLREAFF
TRBV7-3	.	TRBJ2-1	.	TGTGCCAGCAGCTTATCCGCATTGGATGAGCAGTTCTTC	CASSLSALDEQFF
TRBV5-1	.	TRBJ1-2	once	TGCGCCAGCAGCTTACAGCGCGACTTAAACTATGGCTACACCTTC	CASSLQRDLNYGYTF
TRBV6-6	.	TRBJ2-7	few	TGTGCCAGCAGCCCGCAGGGGGAGCAGTACTTC	CASSPQGEQYF
TRBV19	.	TRBJ1-5	.	TGTGCCAGTAGTATAGGGGGAGGGAATGGCAATCAGCCCCAGCATTTT	CASSIGGGNGNQPQHF
TRBV5-4	.	TRBJ1-1	.	TGTGCCAGCAGCCCGGACAGCTTGAACACTGAAGCTTTCTTT	CASSPDSLNTEAFF
TRBV5-1	.	TRBJ2-3	.	TGCGCCAGCAGCTTGTCGGACAGTTTCACAGATACGCAGTATTTT	CASSLSDSFTDTQYF
TRBV10-1	TRBD1	TRBJ1-1	.	TGCGCCAGCAATATCCGGGACAGGGGTAACACTGAAGCTTTCTTT	CASNIRDRGNTEAFF
TRBV5-4	.	TRBJ2-3	.	TGCGCCAGCAGCCAAGCGGACTTTGATGCGCAGTATTTT	CASSQADFDAQYF
TRBV7-2	.	TRBJ1-1	.	TGTGCCAGCAGCTCCGGGACACCCAACACTGAAGCTTTCTTT	CASSSGTPNTEAFF
TRBV5-1	TRBD1	TRBJ1-2	.	TGCGCCAGCAGCCCAGGGACAGACGACTATGGCTACACCTTC	CASSPGTDDYGYTF
TRBV5-1	.	TRBJ2-1	.	TGCGCCAGCAGCCCAGGAAGGACGGATGAGCAGTTCTTC	CASSPGRTDEQFF
TRBV4-3	TRBD1	TRBJ2-2	.	TGCGCCAGCAGCTCAGGACAGGGGATCGCGAACACCGGGGAGCTGTTTTTT	CASSSGQGIANTGELFF
TRBV7-6	.	TRBJ1-4	.	TGTGCCAGCAGCCGCCGCGTGGACATATGGGAAAAACTGTTTTTT	CASSRRVDIWEKLFF
TRBV19	.	TRBJ2-2	.	TGTGCCAGTAGTACCGGATTGGCTGGGGACACCGGGGAGCTGTTTTTT	CASSTGLAGDTGELFF
TRBV9	.	TRBJ2-7	once	TGTGCCAGCAGCGTAGCCCTTGGGCAGGCCTACGAGCAGTACTTC	CASSVALGQAYEQYF
TRBV14	.	TRBJ2-3	.	TGTGCCAGCAGCCAACAGGGACTGGGCCCGCAGTATTTT	CASSQQGLGPQYF
TRBV7-9	.	TRBJ1-1	few	TGTGCCAGCAGCTTCCAGGGGTTTGAAGCTTTCTTT	CASSFQGFEAFF
TRBV5-1	TRBD1	TRBJ1-6	.	TGCGCCAGCAGCCCCACCATAGGGGGCAATTCACCCCTCCACTTT	CASSPTIGGNSPLHF
TRBV23-1	.	TRBJ1-1	many	TGCGCCAGCAGTCAATCGCGCAGGGCACGAGGAAAAACTGAAGCTTTCTTT	CASSQSRRARGKTEAFF
TRBV18	TRBD2	TRBJ2-1	once	TGTGCCAGCTCACCAACCCGGACTAGCGGCAATGAGCAGTTCTTC	CASSPTRTSGNEQFF
TRBV14	.	TRBJ2-3	.	TGTGCCAGCAGCCCCGGGTCAGGGTCAGATACGCAGTATTTT	CASSPGSGSDTQYF
TRBV29-1	.	TRBJ1-4	.	TGCAGCGCCCTCGGTTTGGGAAAAACTGTTTTT	CSALGLGKTVF
TRBV7-2	.	TRBJ2-7	.	TGTGCCAGCAGCTTAGCGGGAGCCTACGAGCAGTACTTC	CASSLAGAYEQYF
TRBV7-9	.	TRBJ2-3	once	TGTGCCAGCAGCTTAGATCAGGGGCTAGGACCAGATACGCAGTATTTT	CASSLDQGLGPDTQYF
TRBV7-2	.	TRBJ2-3	once	TGTGCCAGCAGCTTAGTAGGTACAGATACGCAGTATTTT	CASSLVGTDTQYF
TRBV7-2	TRBD2	TRBJ2-1	.	TGTGCCAGCAGCCCTTTGGGGACTAGCGGGGGGGCCAGAAATGAGCAGTTCTTC	CASSPLGTSGGARNEQFF
TRBV9	.	TRBJ1-5	.	TGTGCCAGCAGCGTAGAAGGAAGCAATCAGCCCCAGCATTTT	CASSVEGSNQPQHF
TRBV10-3	.	TRBJ2-7	.	TGTGCCATCAGAAAGGACGGTCCCTACGAGCAGTACTTC	CAIRKDGPYEQYF
TRBV19	.	TRBJ1-2	.	TGTGCCAGTAGTAGCCAGGGAGAATGGAGCTATGGCTACACCTTC	CASSSQGEWSYGYTF
TRBV19	TRBD1	TRBJ2-7	.	TGTGCCAGTAAGGGGGCGGTGAACACAGGCGAGCAGTACTTC	CASKGAVNTGEQYF
TRBV27	TRBD2	TRBJ2-1	.	TGTGCCAGCAGACTAGCGGGATTCGCCGGCGGCAATGAGCAGTTCTTC	CASRLAGFAGGNEQFF
TRBV6-1	TRBD1	TRBJ1-5	once	TGTGCCAGCAGTAGACAGGGGGCTTGGCAGCCCCAGCATTTT	CASSRQGAWQPQHF
TRBV28	TRBD1	TRBJ2-1	.	TGTGCCAGCAGTTTGCCGACAGGGGTTGGGAATGAGCAGTTCTTC	CASSLPTGVGNEQFF
TRBV11-3	TRBD1	TRBJ2-1	.	TGTGCCAGCAGCCTCGGACAGGGTTACAATGAGCAGTTCTTC	CASSLGQGYNEQFF
TRBV5-6	TRBD2	TRBJ2-2	.	TGTGCCAGCAGCTCGACTAGCGGGAGGGCGGGGCGCACCGGGGAGCTGTTTTTT	CASSSTSGRAGRTGELFF
TRBV27	.	TRBJ1-2	.	TGTGCCAGCAGTTTCTCGGCAGCGACTGGCTACACCTTC	CASSFSAATGYTF
TRBV5-4	TRBD1	TRBJ2-1	.	TGTGCCAGCAGCCCTCGGACAGGGAGCTCCTACAATGAGCAGTTCTTC	CASSPRTGSSYNEQFF
TRBV7-8	.	TRBJ2-7	.	TGTGCCAGCAGCTTAGATGGGTTGGCCAGCGTGGACGAGCAGTACTTC	CASSLDGLASVDEQYF
TRBV19	TRBD1	TRBJ1-6	once	TGTGCCAGTAGGGATACAGGGGTTCTACGGTCACCCCTCCACTTT	CASRDTGVLRSPLHF
TRBV2	TRBD1	TRBJ2-3	.	TGTGCCAGCAGTGGGGGACAGGGTTATCTCAATACGCAGTATTTT	CASSGGQGYLNTQYF
TRBV28	TRBD1	TRBJ2-1	.	TGTGCCACCAAAAGAGGACAGGGGGCATACAATGAGCAGTTCTTC	CATKRGQGAYNEQFF